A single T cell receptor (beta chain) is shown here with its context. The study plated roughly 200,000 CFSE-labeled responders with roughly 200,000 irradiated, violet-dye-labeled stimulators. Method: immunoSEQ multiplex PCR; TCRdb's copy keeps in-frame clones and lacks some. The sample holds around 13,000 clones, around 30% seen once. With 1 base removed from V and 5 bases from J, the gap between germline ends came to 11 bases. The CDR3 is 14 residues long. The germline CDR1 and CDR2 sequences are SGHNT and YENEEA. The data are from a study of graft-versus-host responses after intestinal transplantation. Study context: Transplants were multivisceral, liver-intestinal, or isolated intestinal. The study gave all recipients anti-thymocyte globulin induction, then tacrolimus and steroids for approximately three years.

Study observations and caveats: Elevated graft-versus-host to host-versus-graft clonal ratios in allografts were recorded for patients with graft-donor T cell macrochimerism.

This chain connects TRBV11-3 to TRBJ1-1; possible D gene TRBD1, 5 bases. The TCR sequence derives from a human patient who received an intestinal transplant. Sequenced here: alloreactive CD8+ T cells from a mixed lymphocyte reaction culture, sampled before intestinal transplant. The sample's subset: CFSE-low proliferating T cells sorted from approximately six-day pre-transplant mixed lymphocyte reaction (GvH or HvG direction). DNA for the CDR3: TGTGCCAGCAGCTTAGGGCACCGGGGGACTGAAGCTTTCTTT. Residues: CASSLGHRGTEAFF.